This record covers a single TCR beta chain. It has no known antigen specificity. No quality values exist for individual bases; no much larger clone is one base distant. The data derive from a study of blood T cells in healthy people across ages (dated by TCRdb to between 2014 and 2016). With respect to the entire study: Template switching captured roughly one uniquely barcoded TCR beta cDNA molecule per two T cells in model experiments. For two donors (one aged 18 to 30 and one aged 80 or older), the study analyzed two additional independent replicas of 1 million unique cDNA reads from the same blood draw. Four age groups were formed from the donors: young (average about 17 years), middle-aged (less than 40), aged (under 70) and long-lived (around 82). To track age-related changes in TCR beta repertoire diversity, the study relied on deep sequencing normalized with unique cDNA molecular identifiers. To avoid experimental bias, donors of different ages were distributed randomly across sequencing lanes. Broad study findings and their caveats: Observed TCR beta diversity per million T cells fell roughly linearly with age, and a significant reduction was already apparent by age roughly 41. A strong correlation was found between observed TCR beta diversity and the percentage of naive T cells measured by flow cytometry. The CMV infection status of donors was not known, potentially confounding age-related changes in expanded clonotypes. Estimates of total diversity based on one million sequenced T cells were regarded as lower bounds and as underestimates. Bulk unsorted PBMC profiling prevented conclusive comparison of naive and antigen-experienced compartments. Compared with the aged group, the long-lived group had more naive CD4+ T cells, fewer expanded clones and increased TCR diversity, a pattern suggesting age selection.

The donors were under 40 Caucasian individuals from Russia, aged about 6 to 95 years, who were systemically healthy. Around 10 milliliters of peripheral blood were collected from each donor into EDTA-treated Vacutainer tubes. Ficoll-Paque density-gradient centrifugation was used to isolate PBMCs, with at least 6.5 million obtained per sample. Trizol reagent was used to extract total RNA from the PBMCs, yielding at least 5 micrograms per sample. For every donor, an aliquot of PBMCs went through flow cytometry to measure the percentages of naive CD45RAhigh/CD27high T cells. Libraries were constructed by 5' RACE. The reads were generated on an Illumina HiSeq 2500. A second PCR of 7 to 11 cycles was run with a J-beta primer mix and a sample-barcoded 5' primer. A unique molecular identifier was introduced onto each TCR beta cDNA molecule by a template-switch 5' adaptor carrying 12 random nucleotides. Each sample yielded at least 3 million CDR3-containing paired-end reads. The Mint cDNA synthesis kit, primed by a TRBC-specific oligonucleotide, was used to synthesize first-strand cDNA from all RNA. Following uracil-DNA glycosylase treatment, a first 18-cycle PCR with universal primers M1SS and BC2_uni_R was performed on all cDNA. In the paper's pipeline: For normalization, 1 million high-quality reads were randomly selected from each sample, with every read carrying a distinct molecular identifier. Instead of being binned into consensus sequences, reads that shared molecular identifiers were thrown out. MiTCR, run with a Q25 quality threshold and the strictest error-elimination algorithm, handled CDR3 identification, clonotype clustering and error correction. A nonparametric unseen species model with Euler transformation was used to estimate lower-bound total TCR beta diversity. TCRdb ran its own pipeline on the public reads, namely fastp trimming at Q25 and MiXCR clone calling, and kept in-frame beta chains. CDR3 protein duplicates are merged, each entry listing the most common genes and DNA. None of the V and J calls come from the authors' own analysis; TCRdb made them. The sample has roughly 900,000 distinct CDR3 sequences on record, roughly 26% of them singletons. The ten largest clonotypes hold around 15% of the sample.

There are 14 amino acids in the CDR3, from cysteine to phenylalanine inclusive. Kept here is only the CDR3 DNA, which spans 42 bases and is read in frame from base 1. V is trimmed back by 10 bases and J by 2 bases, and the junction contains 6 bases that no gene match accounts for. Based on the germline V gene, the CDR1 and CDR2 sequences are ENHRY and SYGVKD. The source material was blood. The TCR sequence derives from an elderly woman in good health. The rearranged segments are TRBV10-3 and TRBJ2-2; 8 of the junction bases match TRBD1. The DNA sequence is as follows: TGTGCCACGGCGGGACAGGAAAACACCGGGGAGCTGTTTTTT. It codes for CATAGQENTGELFF.